This T cell receptor (beta chain) was sequenced in a study of cytomegalovirus exposure and HLA in healthy donors. Study-wide background: In a previous analysis, 120 million or so unique TCR beta sequences were found from 150 million to 200 million T cells.

Notes on the study in general: A later analysis found that most CMV-associated TCR beta chains appeared HLA-restricted.

CDR3 length: 16 amino acids. CDR1 is MDHEN and CDR2 is SYDVKM in the germline V gene. Between the trimmed V and J ends, which lost 5 bases and 0 bases, there was a span of 14 bases. PCR involved 60 Vbeta and 13 Jbeta primers. Generated by immunoSEQ multiplex PCR, the TCRdb table keeps only in-frame clones and is missing some. This sample has almost 65,000 clones; under 80% occur once, and the top ten carry roughly 5%. On this clone: Its antigen remains unknown.

Healthy bone marrow donors formed the donor group. While unrecorded immune exposures were likely, the donors were nominally healthy when sampled. The clonotype comes from a male donor in good health and CMV-seropositive. The V gene is TRBV28, the J gene TRBJ1-3; TRBD1 is a possible D gene (5 bases). The sequencing input was PBMCs. CDR3 protein: CASSPRQYYSGNTIYF. The CDR3 nucleotides are TGTGCCAGCAGTCCTCGACAGTACTACTCTGGAAACACCATATATTTT.